These 3 T cell receptor beta chains were sequenced from one sample in a study of blood T cells in healthy people across ages. Next came a second PCR, run for about 7 to 12 cycles, which used a sample-barcoded 5' primer along with a J-beta primer mix. TCRdb itself ran the 5' RACE reads through MiXCR, one entry per CDR3 protein. The table includes about 1,400,000 distinct CDR3 sequences, about 40% detected once. Sequencing was done on a sample of blood. These receptors came from a woman between 18 and 30 years old in good health.

The chain combines TRBV7-2 with TRBJ2-7; perhaps TRBD2 as D (7 bases). CDR1 and CDR2 from the germline V gene are SGHTA and FQGNSA. With 5 bases removed from V and 3 bases from J, the gap between germline ends came to 20 bases. This CDR3 contains 16 residues. The CDR3 DNA sequence: TGTGCCAGCAGCCCCAGGGTCGGCGGGGGCTACTACGAGCAGTACTTC. This sequence encodes CASSPRVGGGYYEQYF.

The gene calls are TRBV20-1 and TRBJ2-1; D may be TRBD1 (5 bases). The DNA end favors TRBJ2-7, so the J call may be wrong. The CDR3 is 14 residues long. In germline, CDR1 is DFQATT, CDR2 SNEGSKA (reference sequence). This CDR3 reads CSARKGTGSYEQYF. The CDR3 nucleotides are TGCAGTGCTAGAAAGGGTACAGGATCCTACGAGCAGTACTTC.

This clonotype came up many times. The J gene is TRBJ2-7, the V gene TRBV29-1, with no clear D. Germline V gives CDR1 SQVTM, CDR2 ANQGSEA. V was trimmed by 0 bases and J by 2 bases, leaving 8 bases between them. There are 13 residues in the CDR3. In DNA, the CDR3 is TGCAGCGTTGAAGATTCCAGTCCCTACGAGCAGTACTTC. Amino acids: CSVEDSSPYEQYF.